A single TCR beta chain is shown here with its context. Its specificity is unknown. The entry originates in a study of T cell repertoires in ileal Crohn's disease. The overall study: Thiopurines (around 10) or anti-TNF agents (around 17) were given postoperatively to about half. Overall study findings and caveats: Within the first postoperative year, endoscopy came at median roughly seven months. Clonality above 26.8% at surgery always came with endoscopic recurrence.

Each sample's TCRB immunosequencing used about 500 nanograms of biopsy DNA. Produced via immunoSEQ multiplex PCR; TCRdb's table is partial and in-frame only. The repertoire consists of about 11,000 clones, with approximately 85% occurring once and the leading ten covering roughly 6.9%. As to time point: neoterminal ileum biopsy at postoperative endoscopy, about 6 months after surgery. The TCR originated in an adult with Crohn's disease. The sequencing input was ileal tissue.

CDR3 loop: CASSAAGSGNTIYF. The DNA for the CDR3 is TGTGCCAGCAGCGCGGCAGGGTCTGGAAACACCATATATTTT. The chain links TRBV9 to TRBJ1-3, with D possibly matching TRBD1 (5 bases). The CDR3 consists of 14 residues. Germline values: CDR1 SGDLS, CDR2 YYNGEE. The V and J ends lost 3 bases and 1 base respectively, with 8 bases between them.